This T cell receptor beta chain originates from a study of control samples from healthy donors and cancer patients. The assay was immunoSEQ multiplex PCR, and TCRdb's table has in-frame clones only and misses some. The sample carries 90,000 to 110,000 clones, about 80% recorded once. V trimming: 4 bases; J trimming: 4 bases; junction bases outside the gene matches: 10. CDR3 length: 16 amino acids. Germline V gene lookup returns CDR1 LGHDT and CDR2 YNNKEL (reference sequence). The TCR originated in a woman aged 45-65 years in good health. The V and J genes are TRBV3-1 (or the pseudogene TRBV3-2) and TRBJ2-3; 8 bases are a match to TRBD2. Sample: blood. CDR3 DNA: TGTGCCAGCAGCCGGGACCCGGGGGGGCGAGCAGATACGCAGTATTTT. Protein sequence: CASSRDPGGRADTQYF.